This T cell receptor beta chain was captured in a study of blood T cell repertoires in COVID-19. Looking at the study overall: The cDNA or gDNA used as material had been derived from T cells, B-cell-depleted T cells, or PBMCs.

Germline CDR1 and CDR2: SGHTA and FQGNSA. The trim removed 4 bases at V and 5 bases at J, leaving 10 bases unmatched. The CDR3 totals 15 residues. This table comes from immunoSEQ multiplex PCR, and its TCRdb copy is limited to in-frame clones, with some not included. The sample consists of approximately 100,000 clones, approximately 80% of them appearing once. Specimen: peripheral blood. The chain is built from TRBV7-2 and TRBJ2-5; 7 bases align to TRBD1. This TCR derives from a man aged 65 to 79 with active or convalescent COVID-19. The CDR3 spells CASSSQRGGGETQYF. CDR3 in DNA: TGTGCCAGCAGCTCACAGCGAGGGGGCGGGGAGACCCAGTACTTC.